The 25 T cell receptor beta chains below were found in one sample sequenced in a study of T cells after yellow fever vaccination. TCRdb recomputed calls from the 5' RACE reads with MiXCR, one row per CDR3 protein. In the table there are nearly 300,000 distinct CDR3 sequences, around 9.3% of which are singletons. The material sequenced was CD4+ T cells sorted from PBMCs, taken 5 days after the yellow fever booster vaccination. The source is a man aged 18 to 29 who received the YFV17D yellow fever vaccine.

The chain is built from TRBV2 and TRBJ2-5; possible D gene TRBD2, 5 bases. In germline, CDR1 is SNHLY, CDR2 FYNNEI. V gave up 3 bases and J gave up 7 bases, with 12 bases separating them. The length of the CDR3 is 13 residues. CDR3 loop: CASSDRAARTQYF. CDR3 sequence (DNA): TGTGCCAGCAGTGACAGAGCGGCGCGGACCCAGTACTTC.

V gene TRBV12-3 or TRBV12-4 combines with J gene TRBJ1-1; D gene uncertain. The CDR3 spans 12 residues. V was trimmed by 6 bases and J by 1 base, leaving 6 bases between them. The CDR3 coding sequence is TGTGCCAGCAGGTCAGGGAACACTGAAGCTTTCTTT. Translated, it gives CASRSGNTEAFF.

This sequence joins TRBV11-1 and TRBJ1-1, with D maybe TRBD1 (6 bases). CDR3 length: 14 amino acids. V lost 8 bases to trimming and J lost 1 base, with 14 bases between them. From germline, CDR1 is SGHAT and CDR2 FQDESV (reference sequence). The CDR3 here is CASARDRQNTEAFF. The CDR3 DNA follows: TGTGCCAGCGCCAGAGACAGGCAGAACACTGAAGCTTTCTTT.

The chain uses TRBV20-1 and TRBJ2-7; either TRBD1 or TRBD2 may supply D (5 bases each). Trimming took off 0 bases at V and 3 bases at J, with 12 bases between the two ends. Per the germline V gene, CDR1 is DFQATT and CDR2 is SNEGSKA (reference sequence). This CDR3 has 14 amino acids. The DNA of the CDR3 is TGCAGTGCTAGAGATGGGACCCGAAACTACGAGCAGTACTTC. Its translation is CSARDGTRNYEQYF.

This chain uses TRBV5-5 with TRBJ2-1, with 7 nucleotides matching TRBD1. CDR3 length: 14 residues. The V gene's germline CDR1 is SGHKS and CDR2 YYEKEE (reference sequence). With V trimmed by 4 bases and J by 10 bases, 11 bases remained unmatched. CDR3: CASSPPHGQEEQFF. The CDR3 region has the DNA TGTGCCAGCAGCCCGCCCCACGGACAGGAGGAGCAGTTCTTC.

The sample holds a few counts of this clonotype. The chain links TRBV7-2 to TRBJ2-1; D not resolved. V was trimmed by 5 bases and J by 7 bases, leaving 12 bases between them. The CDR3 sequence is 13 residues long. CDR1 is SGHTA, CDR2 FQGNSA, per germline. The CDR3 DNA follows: TGTGCCAGCAGCCCAACACCTAGAAATGAGCAGTTCTTC. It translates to CASSPTPRNEQFF. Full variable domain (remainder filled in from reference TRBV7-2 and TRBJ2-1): GAGVSQSPSNKVTEKGKDVELRCDPISGHTALYWYRQSLGQGLEFLIYFQGNSAPDKSGLPSDRFSAERTGGSVSTLTIQRTQQEDSAVYLCASSPTPRNEQFFGPGTRLTVL.

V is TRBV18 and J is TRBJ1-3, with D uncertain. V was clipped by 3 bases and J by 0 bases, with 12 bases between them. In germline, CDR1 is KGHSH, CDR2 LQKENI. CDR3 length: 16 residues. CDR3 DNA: TGTGCCAGCTCACCGGGTACAGCGTTCTCTGGAAACACCATATATTTT. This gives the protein CASSPGTAFSGNTIYF.

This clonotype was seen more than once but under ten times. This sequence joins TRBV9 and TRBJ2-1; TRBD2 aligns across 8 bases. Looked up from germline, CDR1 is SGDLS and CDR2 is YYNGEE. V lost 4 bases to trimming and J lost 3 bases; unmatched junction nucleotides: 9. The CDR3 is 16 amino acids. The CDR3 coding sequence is TGTGCCAGCAGCTCCCGGGAGGGGTTTGGCTACAATGAGCAGTTCTTC. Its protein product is CASSSREGFGYNEQFF.

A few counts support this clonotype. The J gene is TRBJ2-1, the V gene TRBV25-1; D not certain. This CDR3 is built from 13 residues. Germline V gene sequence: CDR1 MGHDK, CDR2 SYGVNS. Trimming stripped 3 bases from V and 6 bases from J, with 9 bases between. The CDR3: CASSDFVGNEQFF. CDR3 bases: TGTGCCAGCAGTGATTTCGTGGGCAATGAGCAGTTCTTC.

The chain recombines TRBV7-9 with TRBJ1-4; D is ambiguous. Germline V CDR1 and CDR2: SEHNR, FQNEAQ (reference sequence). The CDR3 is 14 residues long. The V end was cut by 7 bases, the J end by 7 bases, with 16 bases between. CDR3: CASTYLRESEKLFF. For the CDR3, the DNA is TGTGCCAGCACCTACCTGCGGGAGAGTGAAAAACTGTTTTTT.

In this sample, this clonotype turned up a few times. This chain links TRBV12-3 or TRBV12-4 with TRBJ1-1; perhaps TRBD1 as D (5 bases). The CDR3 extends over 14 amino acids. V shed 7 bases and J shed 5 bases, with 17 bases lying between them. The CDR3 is CASNGGMRRTEAFF. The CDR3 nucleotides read TGTGCCAGCAATGGGGGGATGAGGAGAACTGAAGCTTTCTTT.

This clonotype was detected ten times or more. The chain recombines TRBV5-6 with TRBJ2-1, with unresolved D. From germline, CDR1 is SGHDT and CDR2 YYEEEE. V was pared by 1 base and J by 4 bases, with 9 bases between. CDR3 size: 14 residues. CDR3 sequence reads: CASSLPGPYNEQFF. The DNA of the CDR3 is TGTGCCAGCAGCTTGCCCGGGCCATACAATGAGCAGTTCTTC.

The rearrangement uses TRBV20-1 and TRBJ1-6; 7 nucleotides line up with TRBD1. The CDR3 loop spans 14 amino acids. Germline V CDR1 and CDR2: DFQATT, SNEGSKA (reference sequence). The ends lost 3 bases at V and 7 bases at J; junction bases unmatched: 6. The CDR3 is CSARRTGPNSPLHF. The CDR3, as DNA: TGCAGTGCTAGGCGGACAGGCCCGAATTCACCCCTCCACTTT.

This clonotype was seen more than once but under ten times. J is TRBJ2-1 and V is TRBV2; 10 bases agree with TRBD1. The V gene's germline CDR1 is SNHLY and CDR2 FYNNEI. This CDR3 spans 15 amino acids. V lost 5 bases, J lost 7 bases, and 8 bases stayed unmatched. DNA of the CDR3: TGTGCCAGCAGTTTAACCGGGACAGGGGCGAATGAGCAGTTCTTC. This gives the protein CASSLTGTGANEQFF.

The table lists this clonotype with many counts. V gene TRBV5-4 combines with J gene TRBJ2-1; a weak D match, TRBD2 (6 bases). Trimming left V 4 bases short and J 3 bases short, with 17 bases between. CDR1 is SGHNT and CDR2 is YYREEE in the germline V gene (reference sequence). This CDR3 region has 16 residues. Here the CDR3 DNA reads TGTGCCAGCAGCCCCCCAAGGAGCGGGTACTACAATGAGCAGTTCTTC. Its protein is CASSPPRSGYYNEQFF.

CDR3 loop: CASSSGFSGAKNIQYF. The CDR3 DNA reads as TGTGCCAGCAGTTCAGGTTTCAGTGGAGCCAAAAACATTCAGTACTTC. The chain is built from TRBV27 and TRBJ2-4; D unclear. Per germline, CDR1 MNHEY and CDR2 SMNVEV (reference sequence). V was clipped by 4 bases and J by 0 bases, with 13 bases between them. The CDR3 has 16 residues.

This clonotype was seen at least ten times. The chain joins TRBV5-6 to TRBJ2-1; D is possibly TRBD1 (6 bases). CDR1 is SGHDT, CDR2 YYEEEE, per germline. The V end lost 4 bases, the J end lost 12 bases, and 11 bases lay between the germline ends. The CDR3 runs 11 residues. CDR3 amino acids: CASSLNRVQFF. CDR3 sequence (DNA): TGTGCCAGCAGCCTAAACAGGGTGCAGTTCTTC.

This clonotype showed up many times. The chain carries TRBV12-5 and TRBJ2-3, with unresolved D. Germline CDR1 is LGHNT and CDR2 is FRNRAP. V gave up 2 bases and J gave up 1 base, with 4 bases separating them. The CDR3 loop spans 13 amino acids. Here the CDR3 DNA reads TGTGCTAGTGGTTTGCCTGGCACAGATACGCAGTATTTT. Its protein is CASGLPGTDTQYF.

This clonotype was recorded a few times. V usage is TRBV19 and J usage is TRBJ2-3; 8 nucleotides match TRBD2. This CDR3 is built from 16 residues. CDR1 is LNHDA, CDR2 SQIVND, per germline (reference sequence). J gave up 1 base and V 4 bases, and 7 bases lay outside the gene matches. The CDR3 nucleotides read TGTGCCAGTAGTACCAACGGACTAGCCCGCACAGATACGCAGTATTTT. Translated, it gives CASSTNGLARTDTQYF. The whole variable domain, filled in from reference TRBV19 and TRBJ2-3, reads DGGITQSPKYLFRKEGQNVTLSCEQNLNHDAMYWYRQDPGQGLRLIYYSQIVNDFQKGDIAEGYSVSREKKESFPLTVTSAQKNPTAFYLCASSTNGLARTDTQYFGPGTRLTVL.

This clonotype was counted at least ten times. Written as DNA, the CDR3 is TGTGCCACCAGCAGAGATTCCCCCATACTCAGCATTCAGTACTTC. It encodes CATSRDSPILSIQYF. The chain is built from TRBV15 and TRBJ2-4, with D hard to call. This CDR3 has 15 amino acids. Trimming left V 0 bases short and J 9 bases short, with 15 bases between. In germline, CDR1 is LNHNV, CDR2 YYDKDF (reference sequence).

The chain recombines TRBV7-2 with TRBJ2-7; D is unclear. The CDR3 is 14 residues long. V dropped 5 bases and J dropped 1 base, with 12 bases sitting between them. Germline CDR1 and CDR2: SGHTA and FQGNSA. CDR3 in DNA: TGTGCCAGCAGCCACTTATACAGTTCCTACGAGCAGTACTTC. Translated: CASSHLYSSYEQYF.

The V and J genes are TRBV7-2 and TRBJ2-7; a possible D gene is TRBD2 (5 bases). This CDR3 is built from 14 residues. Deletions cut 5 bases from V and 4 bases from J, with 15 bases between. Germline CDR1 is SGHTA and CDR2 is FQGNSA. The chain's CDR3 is CASSPRSEGYEQYF. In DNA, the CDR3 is TGTGCCAGCAGCCCCCGTTCCGAGGGATACGAGCAGTACTTC.

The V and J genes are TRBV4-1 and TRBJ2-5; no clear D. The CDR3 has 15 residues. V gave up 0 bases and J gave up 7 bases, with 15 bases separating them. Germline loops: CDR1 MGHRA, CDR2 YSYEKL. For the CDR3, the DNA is TGCGCCAGCAGCCAAGATCAGGATACGGCGCGGACCCAGTACTTC. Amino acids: CASSQDQDTARTQYF.

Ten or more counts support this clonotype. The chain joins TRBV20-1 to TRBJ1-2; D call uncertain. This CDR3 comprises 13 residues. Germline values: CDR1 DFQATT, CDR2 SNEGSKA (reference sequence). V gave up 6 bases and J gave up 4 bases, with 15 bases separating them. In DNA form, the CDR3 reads TGCAGTGCCCCCCCCCAGGCCCGCTATGGCTACACCTTC. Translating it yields CSAPPQARYGYTF.

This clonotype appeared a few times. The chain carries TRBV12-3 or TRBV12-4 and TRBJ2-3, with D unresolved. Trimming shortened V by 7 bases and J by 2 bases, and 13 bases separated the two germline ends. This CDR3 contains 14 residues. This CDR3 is CASKRRSDTDTQYF. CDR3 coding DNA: TGTGCCAGCAAACGTAGATCAGACACAGATACGCAGTATTTT.